This passage covers 5 T cell receptor beta chains from one sample sequenced in a study of CD8 T cells in Susac syndrome. After extraction with the RNeasy kit, about 0.45 to 1 ug of the RNA was reverse transcribed using random hexamers. MiXCR, run by TCRdb on the immunoSEQ multiplex PCR reads, gives a single entry per CDR3 protein. This sample has about 210,000 distinct CDR3 sequences, with approximately 95% found just once. The sequencing input was CD4+ T cells from PBMCs. Receptors originate from a human donor with multiple sclerosis.

The chain combines TRBV25-1 with TRBJ2-3; 7 bases align to TRBD1. CDR1 is MGHDK and CDR2 is SYGVNS in the germline V gene. CDR3 length: 14 amino acids. After removal of 3 bases from V and 4 bases from J, the junction contained 4 bases not matched to a gene. The CDR3: CASSDSTGPDTQYF. The CDR3 bases are TGTGCCAGCAGTGATTCGACAGGGCCAGATACGCAGTATTTT.

The chain has TRBV29-1 and TRBJ2-5, with D maybe TRBD2 (5 bases). The CDR3 contains 13 residues. V lost 6 bases and J lost 4, with 15 bases in between. Germline V lookup: CDR1 SQVTM, CDR2 ANQGSEA. This CDR3 is CSVRGVRVETQYF. The DNA of the CDR3 is TGCAGCGTACGAGGTGTGAGGGTAGAGACCCAGTACTTC.

The J gene is TRBJ2-2, the V gene TRBV20-1, with D perhaps TRBD2 (6 bases). V was trimmed by 2 bases and J by 2 bases, leaving 12 bases between them. Germline CDR1 DFQATT, CDR2 SNEGSKA (reference sequence). The CDR3 consists of 15 residues. CDR3: CSARRASVNTGELFF. In DNA, the CDR3 is TGCAGTGCTAGACGAGCTAGCGTAAACACCGGGGAGCTGTTTTTT.

V and J are TRBV5-1 and TRBJ1-6; 9 nucleotides match TRBD1. The V and J ends lost 3 bases and 4 bases, in that order; junction bases with no gene match: 8. Germline-derived CDR1 and CDR2 are SGHRS and YFSETQ. The CDR3 loop spans 17 amino acids. Here the CDR3 DNA reads TGCGCCAGCAGCTGGGGACAGGGTGTAGGGTATAATTCACCCCTCCACTTT. Encoded protein: CASSWGQGVGYNSPLHF.

The rearrangement uses TRBV3-1 and TRBJ2-3; no clear D gene. V was trimmed by 3 bases and J by 6 bases, leaving 16 bases between them. CDR3 length: 15 amino acids. Per germline, CDR1 LGHDT and CDR2 YNNKEL (reference sequence). The chain's CDR3 is CASSHHLLVGDTQYF. The CDR3 nucleotides read TGTGCCAGCAGCCATCATCTGTTAGTAGGTGATACGCAGTATTTT.